This TCR beta chain was captured in a study of blood T cells in healthy people across ages. Per germline, CDR1 DFQATT and CDR2 SNEGSKA (reference sequence). The CDR3 extends over 13 amino acids. The people who gave samples were healthy Caucasians from Russia, aged about 6 to 100. Using a J-beta primer mix together with a sample-barcoded 5' primer, a second PCR was run for about 6 to 12 cycles. Each of the cDNA molecules was tagged by a template-switch adaptor with 12 random nucleotides. Per-sample output comprised a minimum of 2.5 million paired-end reads containing CDR3. One entry per CDR3 protein, called by TCRdb with MiXCR from the 5' RACE reads. The sample holds hundreds of thousands of distinct CDR3 sequences, 45% to 65% seen once. This clonotype has a handful of counts.

The V call is TRBV20-1, the J call TRBJ2-5; 7 bases match TRBD2. The J call could be wrong; TRBJ2-4 is a better fit for the DNA end. Sample: blood. The origin of this receptor is a man in his 60s in good health. CDR3 in amino acids: CSARMGGSDIQYF. The CDR3 DNA is TGCAGTGCTAGAATGGGGGGGTCGGACATTCAGTACTTC.